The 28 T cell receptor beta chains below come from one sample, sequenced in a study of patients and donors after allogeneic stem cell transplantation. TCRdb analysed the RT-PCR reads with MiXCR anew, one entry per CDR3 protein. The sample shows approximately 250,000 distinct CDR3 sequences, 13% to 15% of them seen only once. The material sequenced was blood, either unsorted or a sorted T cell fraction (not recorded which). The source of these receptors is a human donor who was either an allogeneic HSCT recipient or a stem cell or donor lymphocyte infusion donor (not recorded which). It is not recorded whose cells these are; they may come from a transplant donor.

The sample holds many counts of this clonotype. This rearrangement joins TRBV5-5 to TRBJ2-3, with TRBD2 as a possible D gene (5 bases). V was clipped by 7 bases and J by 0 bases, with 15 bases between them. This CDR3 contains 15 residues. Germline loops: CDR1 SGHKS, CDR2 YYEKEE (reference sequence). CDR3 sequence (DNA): TGTGCCAGCTCCCTGGACTTGTCTAGCACAGATACGCAGTATTTT. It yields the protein CASSLDLSSTDTQYF.

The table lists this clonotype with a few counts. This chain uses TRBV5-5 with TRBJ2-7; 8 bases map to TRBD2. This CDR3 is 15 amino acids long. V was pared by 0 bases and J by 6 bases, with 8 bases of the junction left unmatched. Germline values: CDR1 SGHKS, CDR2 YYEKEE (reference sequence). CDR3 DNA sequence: TGTGCCAGCAGCTTGGATCCAGCGGGGGTCCTCGAGCAGTACTTC. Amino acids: CASSLDPAGVLEQYF.

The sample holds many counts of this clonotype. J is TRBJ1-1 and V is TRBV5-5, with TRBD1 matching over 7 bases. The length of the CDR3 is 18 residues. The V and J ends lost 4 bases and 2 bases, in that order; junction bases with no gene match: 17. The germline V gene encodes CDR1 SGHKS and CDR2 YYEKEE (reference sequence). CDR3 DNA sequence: TGTGCCAGCAGCCCCGGGATCCTTGCGACAGGGATAAACACTGAAGCTTTCTTT. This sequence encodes CASSPGILATGINTEAFF.

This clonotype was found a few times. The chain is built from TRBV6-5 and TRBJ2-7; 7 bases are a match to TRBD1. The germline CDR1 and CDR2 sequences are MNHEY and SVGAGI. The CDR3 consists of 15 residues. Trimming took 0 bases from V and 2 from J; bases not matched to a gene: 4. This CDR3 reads CASSYSYRGPYEQYF. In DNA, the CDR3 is TGTGCCAGCAGTTACTCCTACAGGGGCCCCTACGAGCAGTACTTC.

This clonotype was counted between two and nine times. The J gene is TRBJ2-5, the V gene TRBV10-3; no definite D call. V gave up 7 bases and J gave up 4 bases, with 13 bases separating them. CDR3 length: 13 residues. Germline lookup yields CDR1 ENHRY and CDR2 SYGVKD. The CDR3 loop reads CAIKIEVGETQYF. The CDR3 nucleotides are TGTGCCATCAAGATAGAGGTAGGAGAGACCCAGTACTTC.

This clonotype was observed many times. CDR3 protein: CASSPGTGRDTEAFF. Written as DNA, the CDR3 is TGTGCCAGCAGTCCCGGGACAGGGAGGGACACTGAAGCTTTCTTT. The chain recombines TRBV12-3 or TRBV12-4 with TRBJ1-1; 9 bases match TRBD1. The CDR3 loop spans 15 amino acids. Trimming at V came to 5 bases and at J to 3 bases, leaving 7 bases not matched to a gene.

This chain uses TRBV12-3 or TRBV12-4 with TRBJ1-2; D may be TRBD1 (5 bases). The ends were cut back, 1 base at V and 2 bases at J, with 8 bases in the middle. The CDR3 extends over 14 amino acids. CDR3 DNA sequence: TGTGCCAGCAGTTTAGGGGGGGAAAACTATGGCTACACCTTC. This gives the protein CASSLGGENYGYTF.

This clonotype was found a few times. The CDR3 region has the DNA TGCAGCGCCGCCCGGGGCAATGAGCAGTTCTTC. Translating it yields CSAARGNEQFF. The rearrangement uses TRBV29-1 and TRBJ2-1, with a possible D match to TRBD2 (5 bases). This CDR3 has 11 amino acids. CDR1 is SQVTM and CDR2 is ANQGSEA in the germline V gene. V was clipped by 7 bases and J by 6 bases, with 10 bases between them.

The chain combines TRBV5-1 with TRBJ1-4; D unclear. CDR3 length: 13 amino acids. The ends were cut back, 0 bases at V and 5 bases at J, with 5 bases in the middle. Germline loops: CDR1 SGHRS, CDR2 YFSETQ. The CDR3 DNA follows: TGCGCCAGCAGCTTGGGGAAGAATGAAAAACTGTTTTTT. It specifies CASSLGKNEKLFF.

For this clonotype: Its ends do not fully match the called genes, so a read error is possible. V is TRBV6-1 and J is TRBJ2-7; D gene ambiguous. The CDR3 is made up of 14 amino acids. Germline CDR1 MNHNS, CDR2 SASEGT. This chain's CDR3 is CASSQMMSSYERYF. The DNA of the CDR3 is TGTGCCAGCAGTCAAATGATGAGCTCCTACGAGCGGTACTTC.

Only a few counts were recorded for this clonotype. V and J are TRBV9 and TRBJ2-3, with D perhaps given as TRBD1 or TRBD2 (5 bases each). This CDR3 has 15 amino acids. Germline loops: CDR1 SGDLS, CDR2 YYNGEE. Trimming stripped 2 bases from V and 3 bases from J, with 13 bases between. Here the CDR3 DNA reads TGTGCCAGCAGCGTTAGAGGGGAGTGGACAGATACGCAGTATTTT. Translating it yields CASSVRGEWTDTQYF. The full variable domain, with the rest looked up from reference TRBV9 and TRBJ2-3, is DSGVTQTPKHLITATGQRVTLRCSPRSGDLSVYWYQQSLDQGLQFLIQYYNGEERAKGNILERFSAQQFPDLHSELNLSSLELGDSALYFCASSVRGEWTDTQYFGPGTRLTVL.

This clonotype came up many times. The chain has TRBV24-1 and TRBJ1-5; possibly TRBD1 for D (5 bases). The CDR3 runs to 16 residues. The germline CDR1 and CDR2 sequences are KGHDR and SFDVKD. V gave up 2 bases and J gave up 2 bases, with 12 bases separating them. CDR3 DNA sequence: TGTGCCACCAGTGATTCGGGGCTGGGACGCAATCAGCCCCAGCATTTT. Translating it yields CATSDSGLGRNQPQHF.

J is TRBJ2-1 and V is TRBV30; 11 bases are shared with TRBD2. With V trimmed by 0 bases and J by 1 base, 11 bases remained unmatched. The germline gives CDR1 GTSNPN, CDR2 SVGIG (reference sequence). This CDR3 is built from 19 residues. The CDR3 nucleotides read TGTGCCTGGAGTGTACGCAGACTAGCGGGACAGGGTTCCTACAATGAGCAGTTCTTC. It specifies CAWSVRRLAGQGSYNEQFF.

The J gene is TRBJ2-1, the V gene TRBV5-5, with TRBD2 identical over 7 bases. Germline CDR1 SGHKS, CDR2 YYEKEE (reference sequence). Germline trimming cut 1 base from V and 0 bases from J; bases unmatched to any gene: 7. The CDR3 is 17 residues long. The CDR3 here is CASSLRPRGSSYNEQFF. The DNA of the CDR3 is TGTGCCAGCAGCTTGCGACCGCGCGGGAGCTCCTACAATGAGCAGTTCTTC.

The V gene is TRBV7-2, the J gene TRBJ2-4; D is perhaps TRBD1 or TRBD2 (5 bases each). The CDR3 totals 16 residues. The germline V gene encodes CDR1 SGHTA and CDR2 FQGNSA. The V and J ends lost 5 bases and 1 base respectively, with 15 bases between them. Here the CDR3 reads CASSRDELLAKNIQYF. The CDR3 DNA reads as TGTGCCAGCAGCCGGGACGAGTTACTGGCCAAAAACATTCAGTACTTC.

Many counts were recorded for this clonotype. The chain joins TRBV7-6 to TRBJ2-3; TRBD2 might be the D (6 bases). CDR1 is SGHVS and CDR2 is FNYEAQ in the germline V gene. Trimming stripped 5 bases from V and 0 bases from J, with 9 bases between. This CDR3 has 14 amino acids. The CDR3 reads CASSRTTSTDTQYF. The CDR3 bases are TGTGCCAGCAGCCGGACTACTAGCACAGATACGCAGTATTTT.

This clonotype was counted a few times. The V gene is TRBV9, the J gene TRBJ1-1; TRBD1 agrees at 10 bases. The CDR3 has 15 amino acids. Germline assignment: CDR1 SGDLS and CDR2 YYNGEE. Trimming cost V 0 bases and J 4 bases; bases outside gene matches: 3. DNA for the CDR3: TGTGCCAGCAGCGTAGGGACAGGGGGAGGCACTGAAGCTTTCTTT. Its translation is CASSVGTGGGTEAFF.

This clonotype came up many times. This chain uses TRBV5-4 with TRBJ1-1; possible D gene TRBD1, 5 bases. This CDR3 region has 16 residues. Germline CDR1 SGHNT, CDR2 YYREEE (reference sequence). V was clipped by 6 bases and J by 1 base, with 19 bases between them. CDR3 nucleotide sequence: TGTGCCAGCAAAGGGGTTTGGAGTGGGCAGAACACTGAAGCTTTCTTT. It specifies CASKGVWSGQNTEAFF.

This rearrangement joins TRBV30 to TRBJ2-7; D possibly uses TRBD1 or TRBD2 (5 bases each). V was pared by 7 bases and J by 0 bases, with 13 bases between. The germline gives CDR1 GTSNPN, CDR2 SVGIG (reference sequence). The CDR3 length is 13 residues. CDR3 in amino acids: CASPGTRSYEQYF. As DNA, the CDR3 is TGTGCCTCTCCCGGGACGCGCTCCTACGAGCAGTACTTC.

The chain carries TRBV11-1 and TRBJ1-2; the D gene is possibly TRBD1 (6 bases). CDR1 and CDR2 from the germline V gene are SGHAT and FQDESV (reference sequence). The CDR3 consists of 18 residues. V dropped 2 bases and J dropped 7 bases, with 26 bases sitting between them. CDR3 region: CASSLHLRGASGLSGYTF. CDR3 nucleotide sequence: TGTGCCAGCAGCTTACATCTCCGGGGGGCGTCGGGACTTAGTGGCTACACCTTC.

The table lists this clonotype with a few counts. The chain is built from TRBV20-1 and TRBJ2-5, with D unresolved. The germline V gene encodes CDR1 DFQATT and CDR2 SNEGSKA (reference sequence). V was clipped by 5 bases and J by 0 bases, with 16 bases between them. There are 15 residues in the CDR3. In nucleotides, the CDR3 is TGCAGTGCTCGGACGGACCAATCGTACCAAGAGACCCAGTACTTC. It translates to CSARTDQSYQETQYF.

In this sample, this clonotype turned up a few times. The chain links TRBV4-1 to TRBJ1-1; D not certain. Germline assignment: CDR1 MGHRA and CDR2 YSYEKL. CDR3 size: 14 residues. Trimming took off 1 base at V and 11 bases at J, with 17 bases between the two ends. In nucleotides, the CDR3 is TGCGCCAGCAGCCAAGGAGTATTACCGGCAGTGGCTTTCTTT. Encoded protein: CASSQGVLPAVAFF.

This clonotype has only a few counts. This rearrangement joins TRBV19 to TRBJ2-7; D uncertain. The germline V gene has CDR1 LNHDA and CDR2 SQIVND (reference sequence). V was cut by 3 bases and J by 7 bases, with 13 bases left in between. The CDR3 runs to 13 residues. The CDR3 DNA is TGTGCCAGTAGTATTAGCCGCCATAGGGAGCAGTACTTC. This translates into CASSISRHREQYF.

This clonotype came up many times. CDR3 nucleotide sequence: TGCAGTGCTAGAGATATGCATACCAATCAGCCCCAGCATTTT. It specifies CSARDMHTNQPQHF. The rearrangement links TRBV20-1 to TRBJ1-5; D gene unclear. The germline CDR1 and CDR2 sequences are DFQATT and SNEGSKA (reference sequence). This CDR3 comprises 14 residues. Trimming stripped 0 bases from V and 3 bases from J, with 9 bases between.

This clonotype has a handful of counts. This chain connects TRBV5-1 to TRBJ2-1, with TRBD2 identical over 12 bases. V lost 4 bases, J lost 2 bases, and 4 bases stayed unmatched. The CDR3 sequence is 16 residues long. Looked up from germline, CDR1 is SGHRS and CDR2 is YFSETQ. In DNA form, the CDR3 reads TGCGCCAGCAGCAAAACTAGCGGGGGGACCTACAATGAGCAGTTCTTC. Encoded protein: CASSKTSGGTYNEQFF.

The CDR3 here is CASTRLLSREGTPTDTQYF. In DNA, the CDR3 is TGTGCCAGCACCCGCCTCCTCTCGCGGGAGGGAACCCCCACAGATACGCAGTATTTT. This chain uses TRBV6-1 with TRBJ2-3; the match to TRBD2 covers 9 bases. Germline V CDR1 and CDR2: MNHNS, SASEGT. The CDR3 sequence is 19 residues long. Trimming took 7 bases from V and 2 from J; bases not matched to a gene: 19.

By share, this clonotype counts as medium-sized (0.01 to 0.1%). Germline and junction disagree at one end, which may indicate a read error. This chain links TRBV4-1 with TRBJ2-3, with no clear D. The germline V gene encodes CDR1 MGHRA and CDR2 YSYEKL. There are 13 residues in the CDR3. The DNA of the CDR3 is TGCGCCAGCAGCCAAGCGGTCCTTCAGGTAATGGATTTT. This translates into CASSQAVLQVMDF.

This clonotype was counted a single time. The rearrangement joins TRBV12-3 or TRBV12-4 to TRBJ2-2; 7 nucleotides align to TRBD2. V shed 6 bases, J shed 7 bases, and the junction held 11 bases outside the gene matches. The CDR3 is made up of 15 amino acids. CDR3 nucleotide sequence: TGTGCCAGCAGGAGGACTAGTGGAATGGGCGGGGAGCTGTTTTTT. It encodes CASRRTSGMGGELFF.